A single sample gave rise to the 14 T cell receptor beta chains below, sequenced in a study of Ad26.COV2.S vaccination and SARS-CoV-2 variants. The treatment here: about 20 received Ad26.COV2.S at low or high dose, single or two shots; several received placebo; per-sample allocation not given. Each sample was drawn 63 days after the first injection (of vaccine or placebo). Method: immunoSEQ multiplex PCR; TCRdb's copy keeps in-frame clones and lacks some. The sample consists of more than 250,000 clones, around 87% of them appearing once. Sequenced material: peripheral blood, taken in a trial of Ad26.COV2.S vaccine versus placebo. The receptor source for this set is a person between 18 and 60 years old who received the Ad26.COV2.S COVID-19 vaccine or a placebo.

V and J are TRBV3-1 (or the pseudogene TRBV3-2) and TRBJ2-7; a weak D match, TRBD1 (6 bases). Germline-derived CDR1 and CDR2 are LGHDT and YNNKEL (reference sequence). V dropped 6 bases and J dropped 5 bases, with 14 bases sitting between them. The CDR3 is 13 residues long. The CDR3 here is CASRRQAGHEQYF. CDR3 in DNA: TGTGCCAGCAGGCGACAGGCAGGCCACGAGCAGTACTTC.

V usage is TRBV29-1 and J usage is TRBJ2-5, with 9 bases aligning to TRBD2. The CDR3 extends over 14 amino acids. The V and J ends lost 4 bases and 5 bases, in that order; junction bases with no gene match: 8. Germline V gene lookup returns CDR1 SQVTM and CDR2 ANQGSEA. The CDR3 DNA reads as TGCAGCGTTGTAGGGGCTAGCGGGGTGGAGACCCAGTACTTC. Protein product: CSVVGASGVETQYF.

The rearrangement links TRBV5-1 to TRBJ1-1, with 9 nucleotides matching TRBD1. This CDR3 is built from 14 residues. Germline V gives CDR1 SGHRS, CDR2 YFSETQ. With V trimmed by 4 bases and J by 6 bases, 7 bases remained unmatched. The CDR3 spells CASSRGTGSPEAFF. For the CDR3, the DNA is TGCGCCAGCAGCCGCGGGACAGGGTCGCCTGAAGCTTTCTTT.

This chain links TRBV3-1 (or the pseudogene TRBV3-2) with TRBJ2-7; 7 positions match TRBD2. V lost 1 base and J lost 4; bases outside the gene matches: 10. The V gene's germline CDR1 is LGHDT and CDR2 YNNKEL (reference sequence). There are 16 residues in the CDR3. The CDR3 spells CASSQGLSAGPYEQYF. CDR3 in DNA: TGTGCCAGCAGCCAAGGCCTGTCAGCGGGGCCGTACGAGCAGTACTTC.

This clone showed up just a few times. The chain couples TRBV4-3 to TRBJ1-1; D ambiguous. There are 13 residues in the CDR3. Germline assignment: CDR1 LGHNA and CDR2 YSLEER. V was cut by 4 bases and J by 0 bases, with 6 bases left in between. The CDR3 DNA is TGCGCCAGCAGCCTGAGCATGAACACTGAAGCTTTCTTT. This sequence encodes CASSLSMNTEAFF.

The J gene is TRBJ2-3, the V gene TRBV20-1; no clear D gene. V was pared by 5 bases and J by 3 bases, with 6 bases between. CDR3 length equals 11 residues. The germline CDR1 and CDR2 sequences are DFQATT and SNEGSKA (reference sequence). CDR3 amino acids: CSALTTDTQYF. CDR3 coding DNA: TGCAGTGCTCTGACAACAGATACGCAGTATTTT.

The rearrangement uses TRBV16 and TRBJ1-5; D call uncertain. From germline, CDR1 is KGHSY and CDR2 FQNENV. Trimming took off 0 bases at V and 4 bases at J, with 10 bases between the two ends. The CDR3 sequence is 15 residues long. CDR3 region: CASSQSATVNQPQHF. In DNA, the CDR3 is TGTGCCAGCAGCCAATCCGCAACGGTTAATCAGCCCCAGCATTTT. The variable domain in full, with the rest retrieved from reference TRBV16 and TRBJ1-5, is GEEVAQTPKHLVRGEGQKAKLYCAPIKGHSYVFWYQQVLKNEFKFLISFQNENVFDETGMPKERFSAKCLPNSPCSLEIQATKLEDSAVYFCASSQSATVNQPQHFGDGTRLSIL.

The chain combines TRBV30 with TRBJ2-7; TRBD2 aligns across 13 bases. The trim removed 5 bases at V and 6 bases at J, leaving 7 bases unmatched. CDR1 is GTSNPN, CDR2 SVGIG, per germline (reference sequence). CDR3 length: 14 residues. The CDR3 protein is CAWAGLAGPSEQYF. The CDR3 DNA follows: TGTGCCTGGGCGGGACTAGCGGGACCGAGCGAGCAGTACTTC.

DNA of the CDR3: TGTGCCAGCAGCTTAGGTTGGGGGGTACAAGAGACCCAGTACTTC. Translated, it gives CASSLGWGVQETQYF. The V gene is TRBV7-8, the J gene TRBJ2-5, with D possibly TRBD2 on 6 matching bases. The V and J ends lost 1 base and 2 bases respectively, with 11 bases between them. Germline CDR1 reads SGHVS; CDR2 reads FQNEAQ. This CDR3 region has 15 residues.

The table lists this clone with a count of one. The chain has TRBV12-3 or TRBV12-4 and TRBJ2-7; 7 positions match TRBD2. This CDR3 comprises 13 residues. Unmatched junction bases numbered 5, after V lost 3 bases and J lost 6 bases. This CDR3 reads CASSFWGGREQYF. CDR3 DNA sequence: TGTGCCAGCAGTTTTTGGGGGGGACGCGAGCAGTACTTC.

The sample holds a few counts of this clone. This chain connects TRBV4-1 to TRBJ1-2; no reliable D call. The CDR3 loop spans 12 amino acids. Germline V gives CDR1 MGHRA, CDR2 YSYEKL. Trimming removed 5 bases at V and 0 bases at J, with 4 bases between. For the CDR3, the DNA is TGCGCCAGCAGCGGCTCTAACTATGGCTACACCTTC. Translation: CASSGSNYGYTF.

CDR3 DNA: TGCAGCGTTGCCTGGCCCGAAAACTCCTACGAGCAGTACTTC. It specifies CSVAWPENSYEQYF. The chain is built from TRBV29-1 and TRBJ2-7; no clear D. This CDR3 has 14 residues. The V and J ends lost 4 bases and 0 bases respectively, with 13 bases between them. Per germline, CDR1 SQVTM and CDR2 ANQGSEA.

A note on this clone: Different DNA sequences within this sample yield the same CDR3. The rearrangement joins TRBV7-2 to TRBJ2-2; D is undetermined. CDR1 is SGHTA, CDR2 FQGNSA, per germline. The CDR3 totals 14 residues. V lost 1 base, J lost 1 base, and 4 bases lay in between. The DNA for the CDR3 is TGTGCCAGCAGCTTAGACAGGAACACCGGGGAGCTGTTTTTT. It encodes CASSLDRNTGELFF.

The chain is built from TRBV6-1 and TRBJ1-1, with TRBD1 matching over 9 bases. The germline gives CDR1 MNHNS, CDR2 SASEGT. The V gene end was trimmed by 2 bases and the J gene end by 11 bases; junction bases not matched to a gene: 6. CDR3 length: 13 residues. The CDR3 loop is CASSEHRGRMAFF. The CDR3 DNA follows: TGTGCCAGCAGTGAACACAGGGGGCGCATGGCTTTCTTT.